Sequencing of this T cell receptor beta chain was carried out in a study of blood T cell repertoires in COVID-19. In the study overall: T cells, B-cell-depleted T cells, or PBMCs provided the cDNA or gDNA that served as material.

In the original workflow: Estimation of nucleated cell counts relied on the amplification of reference gene primers. Sequenced by immunoSEQ multiplex PCR; TCRdb stores in-frame clones only, minus some. That table supplies the V and J calls and clone size; D and trimming were determined from the DNA. The table records roughly 180,000 clones, roughly four fifths of them present only once. Those enrolled, adults aged roughly 18 to 89 years, came from some 23 US areas. Self-reported history from a screening survey and questionnaire set each donor's cohort. Germline assignment: CDR1 SGHKS and CDR2 YYEKEE (reference sequence). The CDR3 is 14 amino acids. The V segment lost 4 bases and the J segment 7 bases; nucleotides outside the gene matches: 7.

The sample consisted of PBMCs or T cells enriched from blood (not recorded which). The chain recombines TRBV5-5 with TRBJ2-2; TRBD2 agrees at 7 bases. The receptor was isolated from a man in his fifties or sixties who had recovered from COVID-19. In DNA form, the CDR3 reads TGTGCCAGCAGCCTGCACCGGGGGGTCGGGGAGCTGTTTTTT. As protein: CASSLHRGVGELFF. Combining the CDR3 with reference TRBV5-5 and TRBJ2-2 gives the whole variable domain DAGVTQSPTHLIKTRGQQVTLRCSPISGHKSVSWYQQVLGQGPQFIFQYYEKEERGRGNFPDRFSARQFPNYSSELNVNALLLGDSALYLCASSLHRGVGELFFGEGSRLTVL.